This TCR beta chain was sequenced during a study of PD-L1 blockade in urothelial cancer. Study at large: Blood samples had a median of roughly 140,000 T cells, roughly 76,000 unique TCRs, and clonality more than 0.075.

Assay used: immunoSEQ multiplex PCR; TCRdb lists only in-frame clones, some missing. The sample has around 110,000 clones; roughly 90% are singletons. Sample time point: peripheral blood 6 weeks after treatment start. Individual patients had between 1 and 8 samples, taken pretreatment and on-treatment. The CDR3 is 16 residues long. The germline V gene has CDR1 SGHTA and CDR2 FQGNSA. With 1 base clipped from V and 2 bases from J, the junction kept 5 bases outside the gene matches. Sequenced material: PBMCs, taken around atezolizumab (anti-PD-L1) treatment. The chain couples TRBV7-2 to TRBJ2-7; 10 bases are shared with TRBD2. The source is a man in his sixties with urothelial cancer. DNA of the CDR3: TGTGCCAGCAGCTTAGGAGGGGGGACTAGCGCCTACGAGCAGTACTTC. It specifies CASSLGGGTSAYEQYF.